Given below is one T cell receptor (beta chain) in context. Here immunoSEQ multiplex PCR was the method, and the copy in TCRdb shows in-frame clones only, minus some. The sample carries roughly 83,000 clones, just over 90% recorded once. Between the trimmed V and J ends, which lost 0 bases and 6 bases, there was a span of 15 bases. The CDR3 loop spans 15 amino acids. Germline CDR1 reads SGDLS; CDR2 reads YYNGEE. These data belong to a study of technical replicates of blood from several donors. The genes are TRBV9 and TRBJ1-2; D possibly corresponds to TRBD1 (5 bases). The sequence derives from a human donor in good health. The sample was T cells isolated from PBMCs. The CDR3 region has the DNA TGTGCCAGCAGCGTAGGACCTCACTCGGGGGATGGCTACACCTTC. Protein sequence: CASSVGPHSGDGYTF.